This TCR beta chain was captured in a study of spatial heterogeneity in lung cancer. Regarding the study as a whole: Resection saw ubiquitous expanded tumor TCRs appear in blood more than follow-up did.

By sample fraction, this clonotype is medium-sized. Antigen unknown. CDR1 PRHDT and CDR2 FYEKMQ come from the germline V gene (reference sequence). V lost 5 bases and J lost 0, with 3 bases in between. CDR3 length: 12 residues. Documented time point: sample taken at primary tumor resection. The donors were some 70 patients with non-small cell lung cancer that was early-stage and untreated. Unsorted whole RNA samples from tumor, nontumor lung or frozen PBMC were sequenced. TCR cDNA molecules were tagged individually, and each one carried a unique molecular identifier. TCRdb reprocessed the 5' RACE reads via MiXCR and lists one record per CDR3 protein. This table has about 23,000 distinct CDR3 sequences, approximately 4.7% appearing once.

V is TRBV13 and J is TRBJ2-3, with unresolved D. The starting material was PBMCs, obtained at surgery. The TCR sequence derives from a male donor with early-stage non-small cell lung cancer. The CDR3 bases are TGTGCCAGCAGCCCCAGCACAGATACGCAGTATTTT. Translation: CASSPSTDTQYF. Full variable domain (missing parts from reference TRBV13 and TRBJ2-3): AAGVIQSPRHLIKEKRETATLKCYPIPRHDTVYWYQQGPGQDPQFLISFYEKMQSDKGSIPDRFSAQQFSDYHSELNMSSLELGDSALYFCASSPSTDTQYFGPGTRLTVL.